This T cell receptor beta chain was sequenced during a study of T cell repertoires in cytomegalovirus infection. One entry per CDR3 protein, called by TCRdb with MiXCR from the reads. The sample holds some 350,000 distinct CDR3 sequences; about 34% are singletons and the top ten take approximately 13%. About this clonotype: The antigen remains undetermined.

Findings of the study overall: Across the ex vivo response, the dominant clonotypes were HLA-C-restricted CMV-specific TCR beta clonotypes.

Germline V CDR1 and CDR2: LNHDA, SQIVND (reference sequence). The ends were cut back, 4 bases at V and 2 bases at J, with 9 bases in the middle. The CDR3 has 13 residues. This sequence was found in a human donor in good health (CMV status not recorded). Some clones in this sample may be carry-over from other donors' samples. The source was cultured PBMCs, collected from culture after CMV antigen stimulation. V is TRBV19 and J is TRBJ2-7; D not resolved. The CDR3 region is CASSRTAAYEQYF. The CDR3 DNA reads TGTGCCAGTAGTAGAACAGCAGCCTACGAGCAGTACTTC.